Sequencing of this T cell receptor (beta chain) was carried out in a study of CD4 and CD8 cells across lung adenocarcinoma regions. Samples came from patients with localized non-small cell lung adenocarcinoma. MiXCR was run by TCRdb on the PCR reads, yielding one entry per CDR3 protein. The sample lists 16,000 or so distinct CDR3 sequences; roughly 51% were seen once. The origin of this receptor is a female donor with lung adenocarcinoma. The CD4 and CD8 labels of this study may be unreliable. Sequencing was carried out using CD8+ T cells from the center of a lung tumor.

CDR3 sequence reads: CASSEMRSGGFQYF. CDR3 DNA: TGCGCCAGCAGTGAGATGCGGAGCGGAGGGTTTCAGTACTTC. The chain is built from TRBV10-1 and TRBJ2-4; TRBD2 might be the D (6 bases). The CDR3 has 14 amino acids. CDR1 is WNHNN and CDR2 is SYGVQD in the germline V gene (reference sequence). Trimming stripped 2 bases from V and 11 bases from J, with 16 bases between.